This TCR beta chain derives from a study of identical twins. Template switching added a universal primer binding site, and final cDNA carried unique molecular identifiers. Each CDR3 protein gets one entry after TCRdb re-called the 5' RACE reads with MiXCR. The sample lists roughly 700,000 distinct CDR3 sequences, over 8.5% seen once, with 0.75% to 1% in the top ten. This clonotype showed up many times. Healthy Caucasians alone served as donors. The J segment lost 6 bases and the V segment lost 7 bases, leaving 6 bases of the junction unmatched. The CDR3 spans 14 residues. These data also formed part of another study, on yellow fever vaccine responses in identical twins.

The receptor was isolated from a woman aged 18-29 years in good health. The V and J genes are TRBV12-3 or TRBV12-4 and TRBJ2-1; 10 positions match TRBD1. Sequenced sample: PBMCs. In DNA form, the CDR3 reads TGTGCCAGCAAGATGACAGGGGGCCTCAATGAGCAGTTCTTC. The encoded protein is CASKMTGGLNEQFF.